This TCR beta chain was observed in a study of blood T cell repertoires in COVID-19. V shed 4 bases and J shed 5 bases, with 12 bases lying between them. Germline assignment: CDR1 LNHDA and CDR2 SQIVND (reference sequence). The CDR3 covers 14 residues. The Seattle patients joined while their infection was active and were tracked longitudinally afterward. Study processing details: By means of reference gene primer amplification, nucleated cell counts were estimated. Measured with immunoSEQ multiplex PCR; TCRdb has only the in-frame clones, and not every one. That table supplies the V and J calls and clone size; D and trimming were determined from the DNA. The top ten clones hold 2.2% of a sample with 250,000 to 300,000 clones, about nine tenths of them seen once.

The TCR sequence derives from a woman aged 25-40 years with COVID-19, enrolled during active disease. J is TRBJ2-1 and V is TRBV19; the D gene is possibly TRBD2 (6 bases). Sequenced sample: peripheral blood. In nucleotides, the CDR3 is TGTGCCAGTAGTACCGGGACTGGAAACAATGAGCAGTTCTTC. Its translation: CASSTGTGNNEQFF.